A single sample is the source of the 27 T cell receptor beta chains below, sequenced in a study of beta chain features in type 1 diabetes. General study results and limits: Shorter TCRB CDR3s, moderately but significantly so, marked every one of the four CD4+ subsets in Type 1 diabetes patients.

Antigen specificity for these receptors is unknown. Expressed TCRB transcripts were sequenced, since all the RNA that had been isolated was reverse transcribed. This table comes from immunoSEQ multiplex PCR, and its TCRdb copy is limited to in-frame clones, with some not included. The sample contains more than 120,000 clones, 13% of which appear only once. The sequencing sample was made of central memory CD4+ T cells from blood. These receptors all stem from a man between 18 and 29 years old with type 1 diabetes.

The rearrangement uses TRBV5-6 and TRBJ2-5; a weak D match, TRBD1 (6 bases). This CDR3 has 14 amino acids. Looked up from germline, CDR1 is SGHDT and CDR2 is YYEEEE. Trimming left V 3 bases short and J 3 bases short, with 12 bases between. The CDR3 DNA reads as TGTGCCAGCAGCTCATGGACAGAAGAAGAGACCCAGTACTTC. This gives the protein CASSSWTEEETQYF.

The chain couples TRBV29-1 to TRBJ2-5; D not certain. The DNA end is a closer match to TRBJ2-7, so the J assignment may be wrong. The germline V gene has CDR1 SQVTM and CDR2 ANQGSEA. The CDR3 consists of 14 residues. The chain's CDR3 is CSVGDVLGAYEQYF. As DNA, the CDR3 is TGCAGCGTTGGGGATGTCCTTGGAGCATACGAGCAGTACTTC.

This clone was picked up a small number of times. The rearrangement uses TRBV28 and TRBJ1-4; D is unresolved. V lost 3 bases and J 7 bases, leaving 12 bases between the germline ends. The CDR3 spans 14 residues. Germline assignment: CDR1 MDHEN and CDR2 SYDVKM. The CDR3 spells CASSFSPFVEKLFF. The DNA for the CDR3 is TGTGCCAGCAGTTTTAGCCCTTTCGTTGAAAAACTGTTTTTT.

The chain links TRBV25-1 to TRBJ1-1; perhaps TRBD1 as D (5 bases). Trimming took off 8 bases at V and 5 bases at J, with 9 bases between the two ends. The length of the CDR3 is 11 residues. CDR1 and CDR2 from the germline V gene are MGHDK and SYGVNS. The CDR3 here is CASGGRTEAFF. The DNA of the CDR3 is TGTGCCAGCGGGGGTCGGACTGAAGCTTTCTTT.

This rearrangement joins TRBV30 to TRBJ2-3; 7 bases are a match to TRBD1. Trimming removed 0 bases from V and 4 bases from J; junction bases left unmatched: 1. Germline V gene data show CDR1 as GTSNPN and CDR2 as SVGIG (reference sequence). This CDR3 has 13 residues. CDR3 sequence: CAWSVGGADTQYF. The CDR3 DNA reads as TGTGCCTGGAGTGTAGGGGGCGCAGATACGCAGTATTTT. Filled out from reference TRBV30 and TRBJ2-3, the complete variable domain reads SQTIHQWPATLVQPVGSPLSLECTVEGTSNPNLYWYRQAAGRGLQLLFYSVGIGQISSEVPQNLSASRPQDRQFILSSKKLLLSDSGFYLCAWSVGGADTQYFGPGTRLTVL.

This clone was counted only a few times. This rearrangement joins TRBV6-5 to TRBJ2-7, with a weak D call TRBD1 (5 bases). Trimming removed 5 bases at V and 6 bases at J, with 8 bases between. CDR3 length: 11 amino acids. CDR1 is MNHEY and CDR2 is SVGAGI in the germline V gene. CDR3: CASSQGLEQYF. The CDR3 DNA reads as TGTGCCAGCAGTCAGGGTCTCGAGCAGTACTTC.

This clone was counted at least ten times. Within the sample, other DNA sequences also encode this same CDR3. The rearrangement uses TRBV7-9 and TRBJ2-3; TRBD2 is a possible D gene (5 bases). The CDR3 is 15 residues long. Per the germline V gene, CDR1 is SEHNR and CDR2 is FQNEAQ (reference sequence). V shed 2 bases and J shed 5 bases, with 14 bases lying between them. This CDR3 is CASSLRLAEIDTQYF. The CDR3 DNA reads TGTGCCAGCAGCTTAAGGCTAGCCGAAATAGATACGCAGTATTTT. Complete variable domain (other parts from reference TRBV7-9 and TRBJ2-3): DTGVSQNPRHKITKRGQNVTFRCDPISEHNRLYWYRQTLGQGPEFLTYFQNEAQLEKSRLLSDRFSAERPKGSFSTLEIQRTEQGDSAMYLCASSLRLAEIDTQYFGPGTRLTVL.

This clone came up a few times. The chain joins TRBV5-6 to TRBJ1-2; perhaps TRBD1 as D (6 bases). The CDR3 sequence is 14 residues long. V lost 0 bases and J lost 4, with 10 bases in between. Per germline, CDR1 SGHDT and CDR2 YYEEEE. The CDR3, as DNA: TGTGCCAGCAGCTTGGATGTGACAGGCTATGGCTACACCTTC. Its protein is CASSLDVTGYGYTF. Combining the CDR3 with reference TRBV5-6 and TRBJ1-2 gives the whole variable domain DAGVTQSPTHLIKTRGQQVTLRCSPKSGHDTVSWYQQALGQGPQFIFQYYEEEERQRGNFPDRFSGHQFPNYSSELNVNALLLGDSALYLCASSLDVTGYGYTFGSGTRLTVV.

In regard to this clone: This specimen includes other DNA sequences encoding the same CDR3. The CDR3 nucleotides read TGTGCCAGCAGCTTCGGCGGGGGTGATACGCAGTATTTT. Its translation: CASSFGGGDTQYF. The J gene is TRBJ2-3, the V gene TRBV7-2; 7 bases are shared with TRBD2. There are 13 residues in the CDR3. The V segment lost 3 bases and the J segment 6 bases; nucleotides outside the gene matches: 3. Germline lookup yields CDR1 SGHTA and CDR2 FQGNSA.

The chain combines TRBV18 with TRBJ2-1; 9 bases line up with TRBD1. The trim removed 5 bases at V and 5 bases at J, leaving 1 base unmatched. The V gene's germline CDR1 is KGHSH and CDR2 LQKENI. There are 13 residues in the CDR3. This chain's CDR3 is CASSRTGDNEQFF. CDR3 DNA: TGTGCCAGCTCAAGGACAGGGGACAATGAGCAGTTCTTC.

This clone showed up just a few times. The chain has TRBV19 and TRBJ1-2; D unresolved. Per germline, CDR1 LNHDA and CDR2 SQIVND (reference sequence). CDR3 length equals 11 residues. Trimming pared 7 bases from V and 4 bases from J, leaving 7 bases between. The CDR3 spells CASTGLYGYTF. For the CDR3, the DNA is TGTGCCAGTACAGGCCTCTATGGCTACACCTTC.

This chain connects TRBV18 to TRBJ2-7; D might be TRBD2 (6 bases). The V gene's germline CDR1 is KGHSH and CDR2 LQKENI. The CDR3 spans 13 residues. Trimming cost V 5 bases and J 2 bases, with 10 bases left between them. CDR3 DNA: TGTGCCAGCTCAGCCGGGGAGGCCTACGAGCAGTACTTC. This codes for CASSAGEAYEQYF.

This clone was counted between two and nine times. V is TRBV4-1 and J is TRBJ1-1; possibly TRBD1 for D (6 bases). The germline V gene encodes CDR1 MGHRA and CDR2 YSYEKL. This CDR3 is 18 amino acids long. The germline V and J ends were trimmed by 0 bases and 0 bases, with 17 bases remaining between them. CDR3 nucleotides: TGCGCCAGCAGCCAAGATGTGTTTCAGGGGCAGATGAACACTGAAGCTTTCTTT. Its translation is CASSQDVFQGQMNTEAFF.

The gene calls are TRBV7-9 and TRBJ1-4; D may be TRBD1 (5 bases). The V gene's germline CDR1 is SEHNR and CDR2 FQNEAQ (reference sequence). The V gene lost 4 bases and the J gene lost 7 bases, with 13 bases spanning the gap. This CDR3 region has 14 residues. As DNA, the CDR3 is TGTGCCAGCAGCTCCAGTCCCGGGGGTGAAAAACTGTTTTTT. Its translation: CASSSSPGGEKLFF.

J is TRBJ1-2 and V is TRBV29-1; 12 bases match TRBD1. The CDR3 length is 14 residues. CDR1 and CDR2 (germline): SQVTM, ANQGSEA. V gave up 6 bases and J gave up 8 bases; unmatched junction bases: 10. The CDR3 here is CSVHEGQGARGYTF. The CDR3 DNA follows: TGCAGCGTACACGAGGGACAGGGGGCCCGGGGCTACACCTTC. Full variable domain (rest looked up from reference TRBV29-1 and TRBJ1-2): SAVISQKPSRDICQRGTSLTIQCQVDSQVTMMFWYRQQPGQSLTLIATANQGSEATYESGFVIDKFPISRPNLTFSTLTVSNMSPEDSSIYLCSVHEGQGARGYTFGSGTRLTVV.

There are many counts of this clone. V and J are TRBV29-1 and TRBJ2-2, with 8 bases lining up with TRBD1. The CDR3 has 16 residues. Germline V CDR1 and CDR2: SQVTM, ANQGSEA. V shed 6 bases and J 1 base; nucleotides not matched to a gene: 10. This chain's CDR3 is CSVVDRGGRNTGELFF. CDR3 DNA: TGCAGCGTAGTTGACAGGGGCGGACGGAACACCGGGGAGCTGTTTTTT.

This clone came up a few times. The rearrangement uses TRBV29-1 and TRBJ2-5; tentatively, D is TRBD2 (6 bases). The end of the DNA fits TRBJ2-7 better, so the J call may be wrong. The CDR3 totals 13 residues. CDR1 is SQVTM, CDR2 ANQGSEA, per germline. The CDR3 sequence: CSVWRVGSYEQYF. In DNA, the CDR3 is TGCAGCGTTTGGAGGGTTGGGTCCTACGAGCAGTACTTC.

The table lists this clone with a few counts. This sequence joins TRBV6-4 and TRBJ2-4; possible D gene TRBD1, 6 bases. Germline CDR1 is MRHNA and CDR2 is SNTAGT. The CDR3 runs to 14 residues. The ends were cut back, 6 bases at V and 1 base at J, with 10 bases in the middle. This chain's CDR3 is CASRTGWAKNIQYF. CDR3 sequence (DNA): TGTGCCAGCAGAACAGGGTGGGCCAAAAACATTCAGTACTTC.

This clone has just a few counts. The CDR3 DNA is TGTGCCACCGGACAGGGGGCTCCTCTCGAGCAGTACTTC. Its protein product is CATGQGAPLEQYF. The rearrangement uses TRBV6-6 and TRBJ2-7; 11 positions match TRBD1. CDR1 is MNHNY, CDR2 SVGAGI, per germline (reference sequence). This CDR3 region has 13 residues. Trimming at V came to 10 bases and at J to 6 bases, leaving 8 bases not matched to a gene.

This clone turned up a few times. The chain recombines TRBV5-1 with TRBJ1-5; possible D gene TRBD1, 6 bases. This CDR3 comprises 14 residues. Trimming stripped 4 bases from V and 4 bases from J, with 12 bases between. CDR1 and CDR2 (germline): SGHRS, YFSETQ. The CDR3 loop is CASSEGQPNQPQHF. Here the CDR3 DNA reads TGCGCCAGCAGCGAAGGACAGCCGAATCAGCCCCAGCATTTT.

A few counts support this clone. The chain links TRBV30 to TRBJ1-5; TRBD1 might be the D (6 bases). Per the germline V gene, CDR1 is GTSNPN and CDR2 is SVGIG (reference sequence). V was pared by 2 bases and J by 4 bases, with 12 bases between. The CDR3 is 14 residues long. Written as DNA, the CDR3 is TGTGCCTGGAGTCGACAGGTAGGGAATCAGCCCCAGCATTTT. Translated, it gives CAWSRQVGNQPQHF.

This clone was counted once. This rearrangement joins TRBV30 to TRBJ2-7; D ambiguous. CDR3 length equals 14 residues. CDR1 is GTSNPN and CDR2 is SVGIG in the germline V gene (reference sequence). The V end lost 4 bases, the J end lost 2 bases, and 15 bases lay between the germline ends. In DNA form, the CDR3 reads TGTGCCTGGAACCAAGGGATTGCCGCCTACGAGCAGTACTTC. This gives the protein CAWNQGIAAYEQYF.

This clone was seen ten or more times. The chain is built from TRBV30 and TRBJ2-4; no reliable D call. This CDR3 is built from 13 residues. The ends were cut back, 2 bases at V and 5 bases at J, with 10 bases in the middle. CDR1 and CDR2 from the germline V gene are GTSNPN and SVGIG (reference sequence). The CDR3 DNA follows: TGTGCCTGGAGTAGAGGTCGCCAAAACATTCAGTACTTC. Protein sequence: CAWSRGRQNIQYF.

This clone was detected a few times. The CDR3 loop is CASSLAGGGGREQYF. The CDR3 DNA is TGCGCCAGCAGCTTGGCGGGCGGTGGAGGAAGGGAGCAGTACTTC. This rearrangement joins TRBV5-1 to TRBJ2-7; the D gene is possibly TRBD2 (5 bases). Trimming stripped 0 bases from V and 7 bases from J, with 17 bases between. Germline CDR1 reads SGHRS; CDR2 reads YFSETQ. This CDR3 is 15 amino acids long.

This clone has only a few counts. The chain carries TRBV29-1 and TRBJ2-1; D might be TRBD1 or TRBD2, each matching 5 bases. The CDR3 sequence is 16 residues long. Trimming took 7 bases from V and 0 from J, leaving 19 bases between them. Germline V gene sequence: CDR1 SQVTM, CDR2 ANQGSEA. CDR3 coding DNA: TGCAGCGCTGGGACGGGTCTCGGCGGCTCCTACAATGAGCAGTTCTTC. Protein: CSAGTGLGGSYNEQFF.

J is TRBJ1-1 and V is TRBV7-2, with D maybe TRBD1 (6 bases). Germline CDR1 and CDR2: SGHTA and FQGNSA. This CDR3 spans 14 amino acids. With 4 bases removed from V and 1 base from J, the gap between germline ends came to 10 bases. This CDR3 reads CASSWDTTNTEAFF. DNA for the CDR3: TGTGCCAGCAGCTGGGACACTACGAACACTGAAGCTTTCTTT.

This clone was observed a handful of times. This chain uses TRBV28 with TRBJ2-6, with 11 bases lining up with TRBD1. The junction had 9 bases not matched to a gene; V was cut back by 7 bases and J by 1 base. The length of the CDR3 is 18 residues. CDR1 and CDR2 from the germline V gene are MDHEN and SYDVKM. Here the CDR3 reads CASTAAGTGGSGANVLTF. CDR3 sequence (DNA): TGTGCCAGCACCGCCGCCGGGACAGGGGGATCTGGGGCCAACGTCCTGACTTTC.